Included here is one T cell receptor (beta chain) sequence, with context. The antigen remains unidentified. Each sample came from a Caucasian adult donor living in Nashville, Tennessee. CDR3 length: 15 residues. Trimming stripped 4 bases from V and 2 bases from J, with 12 bases between. The V gene's germline CDR1 is SGHNT and CDR2 YYREEE (reference sequence). This entry comes from a study of shared clonotypes between healthy human individuals. Study-wide points: About 4.5% of naive CD4 clonotypes were common to a few donors. Non-shared clonotypes had lower generation probabilities than those shared by all four donors.

TCRdb's copy holds only in-frame clones and misses some; the assay was immunoSEQ multiplex PCR. The data show 1,400,000 or so clones, approximately 98.5% seen once. The V gene is TRBV5-4, the J gene TRBJ2-2, with a possible D match to TRBD2 (6 bases). Material for sequencing was naive CD4+ T cells sorted from blood. As for subset: CD45RA+ positively selected. This clonotype was obtained from a man aged 25-45 years in good health. The CDR3 protein is CASSERRGNTGELFF. The CDR3 DNA sequence: TGTGCCAGCAGCGAACGGCGGGGTAACACCGGGGAGCTGTTTTTT.